This T cell receptor beta chain was documented in a study of vaccination and CD4 T cells after COVID-19. Whole-study context: Two of the convalescents were Hispanic, and convalescents were six males and four females.

A remark on this clonotype: Its antigen is currently unknown.

Stated treatment: roughly ten-day PBMC culture with coronavirus spike peptide pools or control peptides (ViraFEST assay). Pre-COVID-19 pandemic sampling (2011-2018) yielded the unexposed donor's CD4+ T cells. Four cold-coronavirus spikes and SARS-CoV-2 S/N were the probes applied, cells permitting, to CD4+ T cells from unexposed donors. Sequencing of the DNA from cultured CD4+ T cells was carried out with the Oncomine TCR Beta short-read assay. Via MiXCR, TCRdb re-called the PCR reads, giving one row per CDR3 protein. The sample holds approximately 7,600 distinct CDR3 sequences, approximately 49% seen once. The specimen sequenced was CD4+ T cells from blood, cultured in vitro. This receptor was obtained from a human donor in good health.

The CDR3 coding sequence is TGTGCCAGCAGTTTAGGTCTTCGGGAATTGGGGACCCAGTACTTC. It codes for CASSLGLRELGTQYF. The chain has TRBV28 and TRBJ2-5, with a tentative D call TRBD2 (5 bases). There are 15 residues in the CDR3. V was clipped by 2 bases and J by 7 bases, with 17 bases between them. CDR1 MDHEN and CDR2 SYDVKM come from the germline V gene.